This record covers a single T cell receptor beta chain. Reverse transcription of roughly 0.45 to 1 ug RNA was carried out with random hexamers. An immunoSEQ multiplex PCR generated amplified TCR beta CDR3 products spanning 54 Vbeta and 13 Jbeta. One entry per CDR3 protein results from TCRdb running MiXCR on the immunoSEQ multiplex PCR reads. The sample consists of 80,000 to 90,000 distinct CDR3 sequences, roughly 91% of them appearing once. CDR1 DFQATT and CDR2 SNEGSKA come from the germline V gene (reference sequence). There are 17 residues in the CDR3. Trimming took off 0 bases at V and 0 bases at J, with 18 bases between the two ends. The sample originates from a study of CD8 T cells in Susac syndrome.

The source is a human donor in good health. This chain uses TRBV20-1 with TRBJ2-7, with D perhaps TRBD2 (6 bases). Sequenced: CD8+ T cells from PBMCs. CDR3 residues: CSARDPRGMGGSYEQYF. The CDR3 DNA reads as TGCAGTGCTAGAGATCCCCGGGGGATGGGGGGCTCCTACGAGCAGTACTTC.